The following is a T cell receptor beta chain sequence with its context. Repertoires were generated with immunoSEQ multiplex PCR, while TCRdb's copy carries only in-frame clones and drops some. Of 110,000 to 150,000 clones in the sample, around 89% are singletons; the top ten hold 2.5% to 3.5%. The sample comes from a study of T cell responses to AZD1222 COVID-19 vaccine. The germline gives CDR1 GTSNPN, CDR2 SVGIG (reference sequence). This CDR3 contains 18 residues. V lost 3 bases to trimming and J lost 1 base, with 24 bases between them. The receptor comes from an adult who received the AZD1222 COVID-19 vaccine. The sample was peripheral blood, taken 28 days after the second AZD1222 dose. V is TRBV30 and J is TRBJ1-1; D may be TRBD1 (5 bases). Here the CDR3 DNA reads TGTGCCTGGAGAGACGTGGAGGGACGAGTCGGATCGAACACTGAAGCTTTCTTT. Translating gives CAWRDVEGRVGSNTEAFF.